Presented here are 10 T cell receptor beta chains from one specimen sequenced in a study of PD-L1 blockade in urothelial cancer (TCRdb year 2017). Library preparation was by the immunoSEQ multiplex PCR assay. Here the immuneACCESS table is served through TCRdb, limited to in-frame sequences with V and J called. Missing clones are a known gap in these copies; in checked studies unresolved V genes cover under half, and the rest lacks a known reason. The sample table records around 100,000 clones; approximately 85% of these occur just once. The ten largest clones capture roughly 2.2% of the sample. Sequenced material: PBMCs, taken around atezolizumab (anti-PD-L1) treatment. The receptors were sampled from a man between 50 and 59 years old with urothelial cancer.

The V and J genes are TRBV18 and TRBJ1-6, with a tentative D call TRBD1 (5 bases). V was trimmed by 4 bases and J by 7 bases, leaving 11 bases between them. The germline V gene has CDR1 KGHSH and CDR2 LQKENI. This CDR3 comprises 14 residues. CDR3 protein: CASSRDSDNSPLHF. The CDR3 region has the DNA TGTGCCAGCTCACGCGACAGCGACAATTCACCCCTCCACTTT.

The chain carries TRBV6-6 and TRBJ2-1, with 8 bases that match TRBD2. This CDR3 has 15 residues. Germline values: CDR1 MNHNY, CDR2 SVGAGI (reference sequence). With 2 bases clipped from V and 8 bases from J, the junction kept 8 bases outside the gene matches. The CDR3 nucleotides are TGTGCCAGCAGTTACAAGGAGCGGGAGACGGATGAGCAGTTCTTC. This sequence encodes CASSYKERETDEQFF.

This clone was counted once. The chain uses TRBV7-8 and TRBJ2-5; possible D gene TRBD1, 6 bases. This CDR3 region has 15 residues. The V end lost 6 bases, the J end lost 2 bases, and 16 bases lay between the germline ends. CDR1 is SGHVS and CDR2 is FQNEAQ in the germline V gene. This CDR3 reads CASRTTGIEQETQYF. The CDR3 nucleotides are TGTGCCAGCAGGACGACAGGAATTGAGCAAGAGACCCAGTACTTC.

The V and J genes are TRBV5-6 and TRBJ2-3; possibly TRBD2 for D (6 bases). The CDR3 has 16 amino acids. Germline lookup yields CDR1 SGHDT and CDR2 YYEEEE. V lost 1 base, J lost 4 bases, and 16 bases lay in between. Written as DNA, the CDR3 is TGTGCCAGCAGCTTGTTCGGGAGTTCTCACCCAGATACGCAGTATTTT. The encoded protein is CASSLFGSSHPDTQYF. Based on the CDR3 plus reference TRBV5-6 and TRBJ2-3, the full variable domain is DAGVTQSPTHLIKTRGQQVTLRCSPKSGHDTVSWYQQALGQGPQFIFQYYEEEERQRGNFPDRFSGHQFPNYSSELNVNALLLGDSALYLCASSLFGSSHPDTQYFGPGTRLTVL.

This sequence joins TRBV30 and TRBJ2-1; the match to TRBD1 covers 10 bases. Per germline, CDR1 GTSNPN and CDR2 SVGIG (reference sequence). Trimming cost V 5 bases and J 7 bases; bases outside gene matches: 8. The CDR3 is 14 residues long. The CDR3 loop is CAWADRGRGNEQFF. The CDR3 DNA follows: TGTGCCTGGGCCGACAGGGGGCGTGGAAATGAGCAGTTCTTC.

J is TRBJ1-1 and V is TRBV6-6; D may be TRBD1 (6 bases). The length of the CDR3 is 15 residues. V lost 4 bases and J 5 bases, leaving 17 bases between the germline ends. CDR1 and CDR2 from the germline V gene are MNHNY and SVGAGI (reference sequence). DNA for the CDR3: TGTGCCAGCAGTTCCCGGGACACCCGGGGAACTGAAGCTTTCTTT. Its translation is CASSSRDTRGTEAFF.

The chain carries TRBV2 and TRBJ1-2; 7 bases are shared with TRBD1. Germline CDR1 reads SNHLY; CDR2 reads FYNNEI. This CDR3 is 14 amino acids long. J gave up 4 bases and V 5 bases, and 7 bases lay outside the gene matches. As DNA, the CDR3 is TGTGCCAGCAGTCTAAAGCAGGGGGGCTATGGCTACACCTTC. Protein product: CASSLKQGGYGYTF. Drawing the rest from reference TRBV2 and TRBJ1-2, the complete variable domain is EPEVTQTPSHQVTQMGQEVILRCVPISNHLYFYWYRQILGQKVEFLVSFYNNEISEKSEIFDDQFSVERPDGSNFTLKIRSTKLEDSAMYFCASSLKQGGYGYTFGSGTRLTVV.

The V and J genes are TRBV21-1 and TRBJ2-7; the D call of TRBD1 is as the table states it, not checked on the DNA. TRBV21-1 is termed a pseudogene. The CDR3 sequence is 13 residues long. CDR3 nucleotide sequence: TGTGCCAGCAGCAGGGACAGGGATTACGAGCAGTACTTC. This gives the protein CASSRDRDYEQYF.

The chain couples TRBV23-1 to TRBJ1-3, with TRBD1 as a possible D gene (5 bases). TRBV23-1 has ORF status, its function being uncertain. The CDR3 length is 16 residues. The V and J ends lost 2 bases and 0 bases respectively, with 11 bases between them. The CDR3 sequence: CASSQPRQSSGNTIYF. The CDR3 region has the DNA TGCGCCAGCAGTCAACCGAGACAGAGCTCTGGAAACACCATATATTTT.

The rearrangement uses TRBV7-9 and TRBJ2-3, with 14 bases aligning to TRBD2. CDR1 is SEHNR, CDR2 FQNEAQ, per germline (reference sequence). V dropped 4 bases and J dropped 2; count of bases not matched to a gene: 11. The CDR3 is 19 residues long. In DNA, the CDR3 is TGTGCCAGCAGCTCCGGGACTAGCGGGAGAGCCGCCTTCACAGATACGCAGTATTTT. It encodes CASSSGTSGRAAFTDTQYF.